The clone carrying this T cell receptor beta chain has at least ten counts. In the library, individual cDNA molecules carried attached unique molecular identifiers. Via MiXCR, TCRdb re-called the 5' RACE reads, giving one row per CDR3 protein. The sample consists of more than 60,000 distinct CDR3 sequences, roughly 13% of them appearing once. The data were taken from a study of early T cells in non-severe SARS-CoV-2 infection. The germline gives CDR1 SGHDN, CDR2 FVKESK. V was trimmed by 0 bases and J by 3 bases, leaving 12 bases between them. The CDR3 is made up of 16 amino acids. The chain links TRBV14 to TRBJ2-1; the D gene could be TRBD1 or TRBD2 (5 bases each). The TCR originated in an adult who was a healthcare worker with PCR-confirmed SARS-CoV-2 infection or an uninfected control (not recorded which). The sample consisted of whole blood. For the CDR3, the DNA is TGTGCCAGCAGCCAAGAGGGACGGACCCTCTACAATGAGCAGTTCTTC. Amino acids: CASSQEGRTLYNEQFF.